These T cell receptor beta chains were read from a single sample in a study of beta chain features in type 1 diabetes. The data were produced by immunoSEQ multiplex PCR, yet TCRdb's version contains in-frame clones alone and is incomplete. The sample lists 25,000 to 30,000 clones, 55% to 60% occurring once. Material for sequencing was Tregs from blood. The receptors originated from a woman under 30 with type 1 diabetes. Both conserved end residues are part of each CDR3. The order of the fields is J gene, V gene, CDR3 protein.

>TRBJ1-5|TRBV7-8
CASITRGGARGRYSNQPQHF
>TRBJ2-2|TRBV29-1
CSVKTGVNTGELFF
>TRBJ2-7|TRBV2
CASSGGQGRYF
>TRBJ2-7|TRBV28
CATGHSSYEQYF
>TRBJ2-7|TRBV18
CASSPQSGTASYEQYF
>TRBJ2-1|TRBV19
CASSLLAGGPREQFF
>TRBJ2-1|TRBV7-2
CASSASGRARNEQFF
>TRBJ2-5|TRBV7-2
CASSLARTEETQYF
>TRBJ2-7|TRBV28
CASQSGGTSYEQYF
>TRBJ1-4|TRBV19
CASTATGFNEKLFF
>TRBJ1-2|TRBV18
CASSPYGQGGYGYTF
>TRBJ2-5|TRBV6-6
CASSYGTQETQYF
>TRBJ1-4|TRBV18
CASSRWSGAQEEKLFF
>TRBJ1-2|TRBV7-9
CAGSTGRGYTF
>TRBJ1-1|TRBV7-9
CASSFQGTTEAFF
>TRBJ2-1|TRBV4-1
CASSQIQSGLGGYNEQFF
>TRBJ2-1|TRBV28
CASVSGIDNEQFF
>TRBJ1-1|TRBV19
CASSMGQGRPGLRGMNTEAFF
>TRBJ1-1|TRBV4-1
CASSQGTGVMNTEAFF
>TRBJ2-3|TRBV4-3
CASSQEPLANTQYF
>TRBJ2-7|TRBV6-6
CASSYVGMSSYEQYF
>TRBJ2-1|TRBV5-8
CASSLAETSGSVSYNEQFF
>TRBJ2-5|TRBV19
CASSSRLRETQYF
>TRBJ1-1|TRBV7-2
CASSLGQGAASEAFF
>TRBJ2-7|TRBV4-1
CASSPTIQTSGPSYEQYF
>TRBJ1-5|TRBV10-3
CAISEQQGEGQPQHF